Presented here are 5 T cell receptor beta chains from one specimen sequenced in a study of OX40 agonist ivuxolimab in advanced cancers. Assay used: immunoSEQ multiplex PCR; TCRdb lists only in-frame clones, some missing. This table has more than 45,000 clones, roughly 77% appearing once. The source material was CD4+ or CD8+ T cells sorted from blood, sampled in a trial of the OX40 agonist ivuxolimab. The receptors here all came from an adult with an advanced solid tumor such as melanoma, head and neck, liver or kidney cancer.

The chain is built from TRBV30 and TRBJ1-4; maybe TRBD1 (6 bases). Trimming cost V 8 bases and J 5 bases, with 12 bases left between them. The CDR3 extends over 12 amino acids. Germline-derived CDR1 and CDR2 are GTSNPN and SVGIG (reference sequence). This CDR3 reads CAHGTLNEKLFF. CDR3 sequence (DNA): TGTGCCCATGGGACACTCAATGAAAAACTGTTTTTT.

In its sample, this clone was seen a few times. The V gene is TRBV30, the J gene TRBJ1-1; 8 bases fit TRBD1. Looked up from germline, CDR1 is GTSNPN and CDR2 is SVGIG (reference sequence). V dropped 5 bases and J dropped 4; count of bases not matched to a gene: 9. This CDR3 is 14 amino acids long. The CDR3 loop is CAWASRGRSTEAFF. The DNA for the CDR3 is TGTGCCTGGGCTAGCAGGGGGCGAAGCACTGAAGCTTTCTTT.

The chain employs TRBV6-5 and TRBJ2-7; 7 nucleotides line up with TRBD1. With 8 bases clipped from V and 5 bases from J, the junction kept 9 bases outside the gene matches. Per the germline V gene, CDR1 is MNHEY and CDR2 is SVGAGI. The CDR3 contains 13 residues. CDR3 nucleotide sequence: TGTGCCAGCTCGGGGACAGTGTTGGACGAGCAGTACTTC. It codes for CASSGTVLDEQYF.

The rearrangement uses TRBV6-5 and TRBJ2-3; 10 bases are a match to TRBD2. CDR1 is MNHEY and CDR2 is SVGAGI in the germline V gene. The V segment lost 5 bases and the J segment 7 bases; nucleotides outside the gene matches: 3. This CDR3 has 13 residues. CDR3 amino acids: CASSQTSGYTQYF. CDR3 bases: TGTGCCAGCAGTCAGACTAGCGGGTATACGCAGTATTTT.

CDR3 in DNA: TGCGCCAGCAGCTTGGAAGGTAGCGGGGATGGGGAGACCCAGTACTTC. Its translation: CASSLEGSGDGETQYF. The chain employs TRBV5-1 and TRBJ2-5; TRBD2 aligns across 8 bases. This CDR3 is built from 16 residues. V was clipped by 0 bases and J by 5 bases; unmatched bases: 9. Germline V gene sequence: CDR1 SGHRS, CDR2 YFSETQ.